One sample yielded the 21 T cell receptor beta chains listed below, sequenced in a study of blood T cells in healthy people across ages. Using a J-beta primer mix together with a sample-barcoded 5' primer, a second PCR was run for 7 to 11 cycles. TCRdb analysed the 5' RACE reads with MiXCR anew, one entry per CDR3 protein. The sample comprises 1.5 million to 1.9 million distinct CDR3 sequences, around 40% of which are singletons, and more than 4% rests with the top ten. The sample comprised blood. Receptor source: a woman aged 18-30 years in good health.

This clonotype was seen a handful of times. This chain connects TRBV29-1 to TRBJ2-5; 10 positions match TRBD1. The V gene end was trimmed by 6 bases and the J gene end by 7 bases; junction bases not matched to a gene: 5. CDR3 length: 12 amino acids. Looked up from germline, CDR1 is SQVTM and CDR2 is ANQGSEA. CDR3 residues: CSVRQGAVTQYF. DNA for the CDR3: TGCAGCGTGAGACAGGGGGCAGTGACCCAGTACTTC.

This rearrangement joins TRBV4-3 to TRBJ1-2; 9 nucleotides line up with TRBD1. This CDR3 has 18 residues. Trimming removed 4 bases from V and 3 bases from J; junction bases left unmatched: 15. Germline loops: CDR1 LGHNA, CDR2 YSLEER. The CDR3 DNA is TGCGCCAGCAGCCCACAAACGATAGGGGACAGGGTGGACTATGGCTACACCTTC. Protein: CASSPQTIGDRVDYGYTF.

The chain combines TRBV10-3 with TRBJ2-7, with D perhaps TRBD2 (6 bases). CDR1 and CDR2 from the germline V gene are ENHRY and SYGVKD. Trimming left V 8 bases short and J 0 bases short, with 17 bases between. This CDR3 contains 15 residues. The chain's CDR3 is CAIGEEPGFSYEQYF. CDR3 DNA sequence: TGTGCCATCGGGGAGGAACCAGGGTTCTCCTACGAGCAGTACTTC.

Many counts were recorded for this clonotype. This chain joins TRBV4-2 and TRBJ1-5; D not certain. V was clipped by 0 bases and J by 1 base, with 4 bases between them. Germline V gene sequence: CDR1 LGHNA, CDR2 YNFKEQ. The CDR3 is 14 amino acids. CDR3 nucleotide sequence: TGTGCCAGCAGCCAAGACTTGAGCAATCAGCCCCAGCATTTT. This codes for CASSQDLSNQPQHF.

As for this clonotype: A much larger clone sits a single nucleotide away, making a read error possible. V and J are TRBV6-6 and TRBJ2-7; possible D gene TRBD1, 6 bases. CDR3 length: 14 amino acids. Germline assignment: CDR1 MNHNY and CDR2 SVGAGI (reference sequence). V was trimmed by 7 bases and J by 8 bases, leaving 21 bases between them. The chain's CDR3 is CASIDDRRTNKQYF. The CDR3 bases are TGTGCCAGCATTGATGACAGGAGGACGAACAAGCAGTACTTC.

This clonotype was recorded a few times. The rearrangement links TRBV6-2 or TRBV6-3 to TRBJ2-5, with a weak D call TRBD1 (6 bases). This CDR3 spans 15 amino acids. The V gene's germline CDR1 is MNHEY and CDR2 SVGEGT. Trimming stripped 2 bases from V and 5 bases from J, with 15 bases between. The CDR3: CASSYDAGTYETQYF. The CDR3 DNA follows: TGTGCCAGCAGTTACGATGCAGGGACATACGAGACCCAGTACTTC.

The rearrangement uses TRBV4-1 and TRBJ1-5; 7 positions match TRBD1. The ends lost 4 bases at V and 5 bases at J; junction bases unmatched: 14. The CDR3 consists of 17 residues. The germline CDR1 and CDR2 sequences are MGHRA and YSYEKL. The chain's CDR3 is CASSLETGRGGYQPQHF. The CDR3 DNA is TGCGCCAGCAGCCTCGAGACAGGGCGGGGTGGGTATCAGCCCCAGCATTTT.

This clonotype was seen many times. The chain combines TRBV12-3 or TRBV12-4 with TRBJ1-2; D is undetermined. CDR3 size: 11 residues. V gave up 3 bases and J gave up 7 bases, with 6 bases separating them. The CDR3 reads CASSFMTGYTF. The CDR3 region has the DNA TGTGCCAGCAGTTTCATGACTGGCTACACCTTC.

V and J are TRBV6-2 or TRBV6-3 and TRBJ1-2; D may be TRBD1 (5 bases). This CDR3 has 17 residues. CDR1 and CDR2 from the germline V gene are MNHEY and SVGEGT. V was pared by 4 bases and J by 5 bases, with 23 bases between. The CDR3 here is CASSWGRGGPILYGYTF. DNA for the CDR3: TGTGCCAGCAGTTGGGGCCGAGGCGGCCCGATTTTGTATGGCTACACCTTC.

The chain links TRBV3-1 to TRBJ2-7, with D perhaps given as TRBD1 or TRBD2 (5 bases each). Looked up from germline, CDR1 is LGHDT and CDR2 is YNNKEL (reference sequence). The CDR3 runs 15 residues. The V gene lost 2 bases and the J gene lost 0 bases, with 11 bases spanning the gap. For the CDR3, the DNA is TGTGCCAGCAGCCAATCCGGGACGGCCTCCTACGAGCAGTACTTC. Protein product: CASSQSGTASYEQYF.

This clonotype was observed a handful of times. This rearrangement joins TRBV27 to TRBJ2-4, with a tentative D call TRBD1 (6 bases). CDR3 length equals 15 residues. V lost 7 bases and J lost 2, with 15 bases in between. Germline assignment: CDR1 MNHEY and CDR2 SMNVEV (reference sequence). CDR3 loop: CASTPNRDTKNIQYF. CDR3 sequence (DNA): TGTGCCAGCACTCCAAACAGGGACACCAAAAACATTCAGTACTTC.

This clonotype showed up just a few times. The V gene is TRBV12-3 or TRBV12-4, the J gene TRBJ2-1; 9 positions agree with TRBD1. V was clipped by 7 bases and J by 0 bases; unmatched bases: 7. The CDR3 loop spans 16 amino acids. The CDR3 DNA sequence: TGTGCCAGCACAAACAGGGGGCCAAGCTCCTACAATGAGCAGTTCTTC. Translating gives CASTNRGPSSYNEQFF.

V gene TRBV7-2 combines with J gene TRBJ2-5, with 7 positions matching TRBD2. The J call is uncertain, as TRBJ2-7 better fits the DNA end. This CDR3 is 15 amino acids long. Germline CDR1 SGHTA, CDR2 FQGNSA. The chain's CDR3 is CASSLEPGLVYEQYF. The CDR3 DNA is TGTGCCAGCAGCTTAGAACCCGGACTAGTCTACGAGCAGTACTTC.

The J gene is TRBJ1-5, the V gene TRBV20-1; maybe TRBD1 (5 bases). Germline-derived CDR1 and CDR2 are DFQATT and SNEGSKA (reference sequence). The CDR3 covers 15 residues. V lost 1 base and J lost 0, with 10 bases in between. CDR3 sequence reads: CSARVGEYSNQPQHF. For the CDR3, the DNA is TGCAGTGCTAGAGTGGGGGAATATAGCAATCAGCCCCAGCATTTT.

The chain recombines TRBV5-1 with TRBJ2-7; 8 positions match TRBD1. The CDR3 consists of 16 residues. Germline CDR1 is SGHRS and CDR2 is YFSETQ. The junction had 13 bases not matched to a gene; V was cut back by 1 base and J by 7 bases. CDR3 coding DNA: TGCGCCAGCAGCTTGATATCAGGGGGCCTCTACAATGAGCAGTACTTC. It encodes CASSLISGGLYNEQYF.

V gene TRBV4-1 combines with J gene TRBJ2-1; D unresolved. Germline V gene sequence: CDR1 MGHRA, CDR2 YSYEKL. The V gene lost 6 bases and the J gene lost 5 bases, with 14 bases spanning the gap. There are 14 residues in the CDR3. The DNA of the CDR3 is TGCGCCAGCAGAGAGACACGAACCCACAATGAGCAGTTCTTC. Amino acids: CASRETRTHNEQFF.

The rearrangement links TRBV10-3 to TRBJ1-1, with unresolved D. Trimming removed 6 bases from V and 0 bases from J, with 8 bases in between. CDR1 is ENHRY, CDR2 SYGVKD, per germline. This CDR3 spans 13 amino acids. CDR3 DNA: TGTGCCATCAGGCAGATGGTGAACACTGAAGCTTTCTTT. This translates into CAIRQMVNTEAFF.

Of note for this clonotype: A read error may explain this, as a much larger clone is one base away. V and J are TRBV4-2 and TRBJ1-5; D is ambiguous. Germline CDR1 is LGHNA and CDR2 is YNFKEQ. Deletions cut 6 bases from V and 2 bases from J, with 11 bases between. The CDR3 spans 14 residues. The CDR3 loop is CASSGGDGNQPQHF. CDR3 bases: TGTGCCAGCAGTGGAGGAGACGGCAATCAGCCCCAGCATTTT.

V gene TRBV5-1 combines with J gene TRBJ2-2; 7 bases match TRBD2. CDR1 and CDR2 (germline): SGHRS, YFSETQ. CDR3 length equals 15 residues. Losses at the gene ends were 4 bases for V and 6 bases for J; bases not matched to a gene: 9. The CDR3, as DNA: TGCGCCAGCAGCGCCCAAGCGGGGCTCCCCGGGGAGCTGTTTTTT. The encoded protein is CASSAQAGLPGELFF. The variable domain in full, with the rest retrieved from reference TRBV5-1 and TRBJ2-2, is KAGVTQTPRYLIKTRGQQVTLSCSPISGHRSVSWYQQTPGQGLQFLFEYFSETQRNKGNFPGRFSGRQFSNSRSEMNVSTLELGDSALYLCASSAQAGLPGELFFGEGSRLTVL.

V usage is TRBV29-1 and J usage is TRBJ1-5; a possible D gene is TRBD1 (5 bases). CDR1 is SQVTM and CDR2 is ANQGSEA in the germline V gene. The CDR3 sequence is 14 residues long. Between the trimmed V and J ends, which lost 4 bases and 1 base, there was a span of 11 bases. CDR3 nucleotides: TGCAGCGTTGCCGGGACGGAGAGCAATCAGCCCCAGCATTTT. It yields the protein CSVAGTESNQPQHF. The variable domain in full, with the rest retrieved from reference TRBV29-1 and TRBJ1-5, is SAVISQKPSRDICQRGTSLTIQCQVDSQVTMMFWYRQQPGQSLTLIATANQGSEATYESGFVIDKFPISRPNLTFSTLTVSNMSPEDSSIYLCSVAGTESNQPQHFGDGTRLSIL.

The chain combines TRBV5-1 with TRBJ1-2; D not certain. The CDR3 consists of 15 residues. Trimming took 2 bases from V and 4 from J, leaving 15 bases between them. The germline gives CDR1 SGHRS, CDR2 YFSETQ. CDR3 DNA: TGCGCCAGCAGCTTCCTGCCGAGAGAAGGCTATGGCTACACCTTC. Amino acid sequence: CASSFLPREGYGYTF.